A single sample is the source of the 11 T cell receptor beta chains below, sequenced in a study of T-cell memory formation after mild COVID-19. One entry per CDR3 protein, called by TCRdb with MiXCR from the 5' RACE reads. Seen here are roughly 190,000 distinct CDR3 sequences, around 27% observed once, and the top ten hold 11%. The specimen sequenced was PBMCs or a T cell subset sorted from them (not recorded which). Every receptor here comes from an adult woman who had mild COVID-19 (a few samples of this study predate the infection). Cell type and time point are not known.

The chain links TRBV20-1 to TRBJ2-1, with 10 bases matching TRBD1. The CDR3 length is 16 residues. The J segment lost 2 bases and the V segment lost 3 bases, leaving 7 bases of the junction unmatched. Germline assignment: CDR1 DFQATT and CDR2 SNEGSKA (reference sequence). The DNA for the CDR3 is TGCAGTGCTAGCGATGGGACAGGGGACACCTACAATGAGCAGTTCTTC. As protein: CSASDGTGDTYNEQFF.

This chain joins TRBV12-3 or TRBV12-4 and TRBJ2-7; D unclear. Trimming removed 1 base at V and 6 bases at J, with 10 bases between. The CDR3 is 13 amino acids. The CDR3 DNA sequence: TGTGCCAGCAGTTTAGGCTCCTCGAGCGAGCAGTACTTC. Translation gives CASSLGSSSEQYF.

The chain couples TRBV9 to TRBJ1-1; D remains ambiguous. Trimming cost V 0 bases and J 4 bases, with 13 bases left between them. CDR1 SGDLS and CDR2 YYNGEE come from the germline V gene. The CDR3 has 15 amino acids. The CDR3 reads CASSVDIGSGTEAFF. CDR3 bases: TGTGCCAGCAGCGTAGACATCGGGAGCGGCACTGAAGCTTTCTTT.

The chain is built from TRBV6-5 and TRBJ1-1, with D uncertain. This CDR3 contains 14 residues. CDR1 MNHEY and CDR2 SVGAGI come from the germline V gene. V lost 5 bases to trimming and J lost 0 bases, with 10 bases between them. The CDR3 loop reads CASSQRSVNTEAFF. The CDR3 nucleotides read TGTGCCAGCAGTCAAAGGAGCGTGAACACTGAAGCTTTCTTT.

In its sample, this clonotype was seen a few times. This CDR3 is CSVDVLNEQFF. The CDR3 bases are TGCAGCGTTGATGTCTTAAATGAGCAGTTCTTC. The rearrangement uses TRBV29-1 and TRBJ2-1; D gene unclear. The CDR3 has 11 amino acids. Deletions cut 3 bases from V and 7 bases from J, with 7 bases between. Germline CDR1 reads SQVTM; CDR2 reads ANQGSEA.

This clonotype came up a few times. The genes are TRBV5-4 and TRBJ1-1; tentative D call: TRBD1 (5 bases). The CDR3 sequence is 16 residues long. Trimming shortened V by 6 bases and J by 5 bases, and 23 bases separated the two germline ends. Looked up from germline, CDR1 is SGHNT and CDR2 is YYREEE (reference sequence). The CDR3 reads CASMVRGVGRGTEAFF. In DNA form, the CDR3 reads TGTGCCAGCATGGTCCGGGGGGTTGGTAGAGGGACTGAAGCTTTCTTT.

This sequence joins TRBV20-1 and TRBJ2-7; D is uncertain. V was clipped by 5 bases and J by 0 bases, with 14 bases between them. This CDR3 region has 14 residues. Germline-derived CDR1 and CDR2 are DFQATT and SNEGSKA (reference sequence). For the CDR3, the DNA is TGCAGTGCTTCGTCCGGAGATAGCTCCTACGAGCAGTACTTC. Translation: CSASSGDSSYEQYF.

The V call is TRBV7-9, the J call TRBJ1-1; a weak D match, TRBD1 (5 bases). V was trimmed by 4 bases and J by 0 bases, leaving 9 bases between them. The CDR3 loop spans 14 amino acids. Germline CDR1 is SEHNR and CDR2 is FQNEAQ (reference sequence). CDR3 protein: CASSSGRMNTEAFF. DNA of the CDR3: TGTGCCAGCAGCTCGGGACGGATGAACACTGAAGCTTTCTTT. Full variable domain (remainder filled in from reference TRBV7-9 and TRBJ1-1): DTGVSQNPRHKITKRGQNVTFRCDPISEHNRLYWYRQTLGQGPEFLTYFQNEAQLEKSRLLSDRFSAERPKGSFSTLEIQRTEQGDSAMYLCASSSGRMNTEAFFGQGTRLTVV.

This chain connects TRBV10-3 to TRBJ2-1; D is tentatively TRBD1 or TRBD2 (7 bases each). The CDR3 length is 14 residues. Trimming removed 10 bases at V and 4 bases at J, with 17 bases between. Germline CDR1 and CDR2: ENHRY and SYGVKD. In nucleotides, the CDR3 is TGTGCCACCCAGGGGGGGAGAAAATACAATGAGCAGTTCTTC. As protein: CATQGGRKYNEQFF.

This clonotype was counted between two and nine times. This chain uses TRBV12-3 or TRBV12-4 with TRBJ1-3; 7 bases match TRBD1. This CDR3 has 15 residues. V gave up 3 bases and J gave up 2 bases; unmatched junction bases: 4. In DNA form, the CDR3 reads TGTGCCAGCAGTTTGGTGACAGGGACTGGAAACACCATATATTTT. Translated: CASSLVTGTGNTIYF.

This chain uses TRBV11-3 with TRBJ2-5; possibly TRBD1 for D (8 bases). V lost 4 bases to trimming and J lost 4 bases, with 13 bases between them. The CDR3 length is 14 residues. The V gene's germline CDR1 is SGHNT and CDR2 YENEEA. As DNA, the CDR3 is TGTGCCAGCAGCTCGACAGGGGAGGGAGAGACCCAGTACTTC. This translates into CASSSTGEGETQYF.